The source of this T cell receptor beta chain is a study of cytomegalovirus exposure and HLA in healthy donors. Overall study context: Drawn from HLA-typed donors, tens of millions of unique TCRs were held in an early data release.

In regard to this clone: The antigen remains unidentified.

The PCR had 60 Vbeta and 13 Jbeta primers. Generated by immunoSEQ multiplex PCR, the TCRdb table keeps only in-frame clones and is missing some. Here the sample spans roughly 110,000 clones, roughly 82% being singletons. Germline CDR1 reads DFQATT; CDR2 reads SNEGSKA (reference sequence). Trimming shortened V by 2 bases and J by 4 bases, and 3 bases separated the two germline ends. The CDR3 runs 11 residues. Study-wide findings and caveats: Reports indicated that the classifier achieved high specificity and sensitivity in diagnosing cytomegalovirus status. Immune exposure was documented only through CMV serostatus.

This chain joins TRBV20-1 and TRBJ1-5; D gene ambiguous. The sequencing input was PBMCs. The sequence was collected from a man between 25 and 39 years old in good health and CMV-seropositive. CDR3 in amino acids: CSARHNQPQHF. The CDR3 bases are TGCAGTGCTAGACATAATCAGCCCCAGCATTTT.